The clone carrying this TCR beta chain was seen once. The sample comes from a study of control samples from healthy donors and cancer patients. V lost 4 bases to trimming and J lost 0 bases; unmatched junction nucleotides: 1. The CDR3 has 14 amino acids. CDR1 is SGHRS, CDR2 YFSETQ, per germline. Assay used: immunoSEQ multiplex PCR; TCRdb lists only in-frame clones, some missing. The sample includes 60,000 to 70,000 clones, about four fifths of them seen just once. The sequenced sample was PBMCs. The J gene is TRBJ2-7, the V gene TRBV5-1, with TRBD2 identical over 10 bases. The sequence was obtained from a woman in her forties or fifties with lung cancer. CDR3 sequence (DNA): TGCGCCAGCAGCCGGACTAGCGGCTCCTACGAGCAGTACTTC. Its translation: CASSRTSGSYEQYF.